The clone carrying this TCR beta chain was observed many times. The antigen is undetermined. The data derive from a study of T cells in Graves' hyperthyroidism and ophthalmopathy. Researchers took RNA transcripts and amplified the TCR beta CDR3 regions from them. Carried out on the TCR CDR3, a first-round RT-PCR used the HTBI primer set. MiXCR was run by TCRdb on the multiplex PCR reads, yielding one entry per CDR3 protein. The sample yields around 580,000 distinct CDR3 sequences, 46% seen once. Study-wide results and limits: By a 13 V-J model, ophthalmopathy was set apart from stable hyperthyroidism. Clonotypes that were expanded in thyroid above 0.001 mostly appeared in blood too.

Across 18 months, stable Graves' hyperthyroidism was marked by no progression to ophthalmopathy. Newly diagnosed hyperthyroidism patients aged 18 to 65 years had disease lasting under 2 months. With V trimmed by 6 bases and J by 1 base, 3 bases remained unmatched. This CDR3 is built from 14 residues. Germline V gene data show CDR1 as MNHEY and CDR2 as SMNVEV (reference sequence). The V gene is TRBV27, the J gene TRBJ2-7; 10 nucleotides agree with TRBD2. This TCR was recovered from a woman aged 18-29 years with Graves' hyperthyroidism. Sequenced input: peripheral blood or thyroid tissue (not recorded which). CDR3 residues: CASSSGLASYEQYF. The DNA of the CDR3 is TGTGCCAGCAGCTCGGGACTAGCGTCCTACGAGCAGTACTTC.